Listed here are 12 T cell receptor beta chains from one sample, sequenced in a study of early T cells in non-severe SARS-CoV-2 infection. TCRdb recomputed calls from the 5' RACE reads with MiXCR, one row per CDR3 protein. The sample includes 100,000 to 140,000 distinct CDR3 sequences, 11% of them seen just once. The sequenced material came from whole blood. The origin of the receptors is an adult who was a healthcare worker with PCR-confirmed SARS-CoV-2 infection or an uninfected control (not recorded which).

This clonotype was observed at least ten times. This chain uses TRBV12-3 or TRBV12-4 with TRBJ2-6, with TRBD2 as a possible D gene (5 bases). V was clipped by 7 bases and J by 0 bases, with 10 bases between them. CDR3 length: 15 residues. Written as DNA, the CDR3 is TGTGCCAGCACTAGCTCTGCCTCTGGGGCCAACGTCCTGACTTTC. Amino acid sequence: CASTSSASGANVLTF.

This clonotype was picked up a small number of times. This chain connects TRBV7-9 to TRBJ2-5; D unresolved. CDR3 size: 15 residues. V was shortened by 3 bases and J by 1 base, with 12 bases between the two germline ends. In germline, CDR1 is SEHNR, CDR2 FQNEAQ (reference sequence). The CDR3, as DNA: TGTGCCAGCAGCTTTTTGCGGAGCCCCCAAGAGACCCAGTACTTC. Translating it yields CASSFLRSPQETQYF.

In this sample, this clonotype turned up many times. CDR3 sequence (DNA): TGTGCCAGCAGTTTGTCCCCGGGGTTTGGGCTAGCGGGGACCTACAATGAGCAGTTCTTC. It yields the protein CASSLSPGFGLAGTYNEQFF. V gene TRBV12-3 or TRBV12-4 combines with J gene TRBJ2-1; 9 bases map to TRBD2. Unmatched junction bases numbered 17, after V lost 3 bases and J lost 2 bases. The CDR3 covers 20 residues.

This clonotype was detected only a few times. This rearrangement joins TRBV25-1 to TRBJ2-7; D gene uncertain. The CDR3 has 12 amino acids. Per germline, CDR1 MGHDK and CDR2 SYGVNS. The V end was cut by 3 bases, the J end by 3 bases, with 6 bases between. CDR3 loop: CASSDGFYEQYF. CDR3 in DNA: TGTGCCAGCAGTGACGGGTTCTACGAGCAGTACTTC.

This clonotype was observed once. J is TRBJ2-3 and V is TRBV6-4; D is possibly TRBD2 (6 bases). The CDR3 has 14 residues. V was clipped by 5 bases and J by 5 bases, with 14 bases between them. From germline, CDR1 is MRHNA and CDR2 SNTAGT. The CDR3 loop reads CASSKGLQRDTQYF. Written as DNA, the CDR3 is TGTGCCAGCAGTAAGGGACTTCAGAGAGATACGCAGTATTTT.

The chain recombines TRBV7-2 with TRBJ2-7, with 9 bases that match TRBD2. This CDR3 spans 13 amino acids. Looked up from germline, CDR1 is SGHTA and CDR2 is FQGNSA. The V segment lost 4 bases and the J segment 4 bases; nucleotides outside the gene matches: 2. CDR3 amino acids: CASSSSGRYEQYF. DNA of the CDR3: TGTGCCAGCAGCTCGAGCGGGAGGTACGAGCAGTACTTC.

This rearrangement joins TRBV28 to TRBJ2-7; 9 bases agree with TRBD2. V gave up 6 bases and J gave up 2 bases; unmatched junction bases: 5. CDR1 is MDHEN, CDR2 SYDVKM, per germline. This CDR3 has 14 amino acids. The CDR3 protein is CASRASGRTYEQYF. CDR3 nucleotides: TGTGCCAGCAGGGCGAGCGGGAGGACCTACGAGCAGTACTTC.

V usage is TRBV5-1 and J usage is TRBJ2-1; D is undetermined. This CDR3 contains 11 residues. Germline CDR1 is SGHRS and CDR2 is YFSETQ. The germline V and J ends were trimmed by 4 bases and 5 bases, with 4 bases remaining between them. In DNA form, the CDR3 reads TGCGCCAGCAGCATCGACAATGAGCAGTTCTTC. It encodes CASSIDNEQFF.

This clonotype came up many times. The chain couples TRBV4-1 to TRBJ2-3, with D unresolved. Trimming left V 1 base short and J 6 bases short, with 17 bases between. Germline V lookup: CDR1 MGHRA, CDR2 YSYEKL. The CDR3 spans 16 residues. CDR3 nucleotide sequence: TGCGCCAGCAGCCAAGGGGCTCTCGGGTCGACGGATACGCAGTATTTT. Protein sequence: CASSQGALGSTDTQYF.

This clonotype was detected a few times. The gene calls are TRBV20-1 and TRBJ2-5; D might be TRBD2 (6 bases). The CDR3 extends over 15 amino acids. The germline gives CDR1 DFQATT, CDR2 SNEGSKA (reference sequence). Deletions cut 4 bases from V and 2 bases from J, with 17 bases between. The CDR3 coding sequence is TGCAGTGCTAAGTTGCCGGGACTGACGCAAGAGACCCAGTACTTC. Amino acids: CSAKLPGLTQETQYF.

The chain couples TRBV7-3 to TRBJ2-4; D gene ambiguous. This CDR3 has 12 residues. Deletions cut 8 bases from V and 8 bases from J, with 13 bases between. Germline CDR1 is SGHTA and CDR2 is FQGTGA. CDR3 loop: CASFLVGYIQYF. In DNA, the CDR3 is TGTGCCAGCTTCCTAGTGGGTTACATTCAGTACTTC.

In its sample, this clonotype is medium-sized (0.01 to 0.1%). The chain uses TRBV12-3 or TRBV12-4 and TRBJ2-7; 8 bases map to TRBD1. With 5 bases clipped from V and 5 bases from J, the junction kept 5 bases outside the gene matches. CDR3 length equals 13 residues. The CDR3 DNA follows: TGTGCCAGCAGTCCCGGACAGGGCCACGAGCAGTACTTC. This encodes CASSPGQGHEQYF.